This T cell receptor (beta chain) stems from a study of identical twins. MiXCR was run by TCRdb on the 5' RACE reads, yielding one entry per CDR3 protein. The table shows some 760,000 distinct CDR3 sequences, with 15% to 20% occurring only once. V lost 4 bases, J lost 16 bases, and 17 bases lay in between. The CDR3 loop spans 12 amino acids. This same sample was also part of a study on T cells expressing NK-cell markers.

The TCR was taken from a woman under 30 in good health. The chain recombines TRBV12-3 or TRBV12-4 with TRBJ2-1, with D hard to call. Source material: PBMCs. CDR3 residues: CASSSPGTTPFF. CDR3 DNA: TGTGCCAGCAGTTCTCCGGGCACCACACCCTTCTTC.